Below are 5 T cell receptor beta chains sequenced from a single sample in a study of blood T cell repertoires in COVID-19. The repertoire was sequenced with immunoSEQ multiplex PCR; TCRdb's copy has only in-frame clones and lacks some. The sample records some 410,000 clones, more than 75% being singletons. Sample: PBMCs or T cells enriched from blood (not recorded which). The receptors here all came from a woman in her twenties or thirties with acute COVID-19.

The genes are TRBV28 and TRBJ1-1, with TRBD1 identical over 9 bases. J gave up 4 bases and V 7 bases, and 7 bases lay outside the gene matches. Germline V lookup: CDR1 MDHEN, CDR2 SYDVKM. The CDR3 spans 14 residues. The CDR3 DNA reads TGTGCCAGCAACCTGGGACAGGGAAGCACTGAAGCTTTCTTT. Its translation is CASNLGQGSTEAFF. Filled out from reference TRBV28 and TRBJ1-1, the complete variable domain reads DVKVTQSSRYLVKRTGEKVFLECVQDMDHENMFWYRQDPGLGLRLIYFSYDVKMKEKGDIPEGYSVSREKKERFSLILESASTNQTSMYLCASNLGQGSTEAFFGQGTRLTVV.

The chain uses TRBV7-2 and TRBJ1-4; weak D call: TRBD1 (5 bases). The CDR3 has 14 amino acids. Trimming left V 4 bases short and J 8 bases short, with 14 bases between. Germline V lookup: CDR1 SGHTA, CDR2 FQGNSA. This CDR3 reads CASSWSGTMEKLFF. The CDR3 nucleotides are TGTGCCAGCAGCTGGTCCGGGACTATGGAAAAACTGTTTTTT.

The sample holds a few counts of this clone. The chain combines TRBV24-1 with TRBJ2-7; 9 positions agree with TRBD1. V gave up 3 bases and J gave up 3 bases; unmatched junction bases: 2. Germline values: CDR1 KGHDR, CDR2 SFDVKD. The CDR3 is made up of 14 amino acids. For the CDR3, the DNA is TGTGCCACCAGTGATGCGGACAGGGGCTACGAGCAGTACTTC. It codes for CATSDADRGYEQYF.

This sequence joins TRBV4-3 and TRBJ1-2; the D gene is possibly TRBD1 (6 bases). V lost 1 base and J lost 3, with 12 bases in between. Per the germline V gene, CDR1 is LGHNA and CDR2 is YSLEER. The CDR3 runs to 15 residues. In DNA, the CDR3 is TGCGCCAGCAGCCAAGTAGGGGGATCCGACTATGGCTACACCTTC. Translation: CASSQVGGSDYGYTF.

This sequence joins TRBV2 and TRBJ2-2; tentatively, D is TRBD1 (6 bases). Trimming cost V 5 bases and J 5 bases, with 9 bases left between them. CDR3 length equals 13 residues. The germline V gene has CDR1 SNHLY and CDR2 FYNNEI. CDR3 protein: CASSSTGTGELFF. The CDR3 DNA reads TGTGCCAGCAGTTCCACAGGGACCGGGGAGCTGTTTTTT.